Shown below are 17 T cell receptor beta chains from a single sample sequenced in a study of blood T cell repertoires in COVID-19. Measured with immunoSEQ multiplex PCR; TCRdb has only the in-frame clones, and not every one. The sample lists around 67,000 clones, about 73% seen once, with 35% in the top ten. The sequenced material came from peripheral blood. Receptor source: a woman between 65 and 79 years old with acute or convalescent COVID-19.

This clone has only a few counts. The genes are TRBV5-4 and TRBJ2-3; possibly TRBD2 for D (5 bases). The V and J ends lost 4 bases and 0 bases respectively, with 9 bases between them. There are 14 residues in the CDR3. Germline V CDR1 and CDR2: SGHNT, YYREEE (reference sequence). CDR3 nucleotides: TGTGCCAGCAGCACTAGGACTAGCACAGATACGCAGTATTTT. It translates to CASSTRTSTDTQYF.

The chain uses TRBV28 and TRBJ2-5; TRBD2 matches 10 bases. Germline V CDR1 and CDR2: MDHEN, SYDVKM. This CDR3 contains 18 residues. The ends lost 1 base at V and 2 bases at J; junction bases unmatched: 10. The CDR3 DNA follows: TGTGCCAGCAGTTTATCTCAGGGACTAGCGCAACAACAAGAGACCCAGTACTTC. The encoded protein is CASSLSQGLAQQQETQYF.

The chain carries TRBV28 and TRBJ1-5, with D perhaps TRBD1 (5 bases). This CDR3 spans 15 amino acids. Germline loops: CDR1 MDHEN, CDR2 SYDVKM. Trimming left V 7 bases short and J 7 bases short, with 20 bases between. The CDR3 DNA follows: TGTGCCAGCATCAAACGCAGGGCGAATGGGCAGCCCCAGCATTTT. Translating it yields CASIKRRANGQPQHF.

The chain is built from TRBV7-2 and TRBJ1-2, with D unresolved. The CDR3 length is 13 residues. Looked up from germline, CDR1 is SGHTA and CDR2 is FQGNSA. The V end was cut by 5 bases, the J end by 2 bases, with 9 bases between. The CDR3 loop is CASSLHINYGYTF. CDR3 bases: TGTGCCAGCAGCCTTCACATCAACTATGGCTACACCTTC.

V usage is TRBV7-2 and J usage is TRBJ2-3; D possibly corresponds to TRBD2 (5 bases). The germline CDR1 and CDR2 sequences are SGHTA and FQGNSA. The CDR3 loop spans 13 amino acids. V lost 2 bases and J 4 bases, leaving 7 bases between the germline ends. The CDR3 nucleotides read TGTGCCAGCAGCTTAATCGGGGCAGATACGCAGTATTTT. Protein product: CASSLIGADTQYF.

The rearrangement uses TRBV3-1 (or the pseudogene TRBV3-2) and TRBJ2-1, with D unresolved. V lost 4 bases, J lost 5 bases, and 15 bases lay in between. The germline V gene encodes CDR1 LGHDT and CDR2 YNNKEL (reference sequence). The CDR3 is 15 amino acids. This CDR3 is CASSPLLKANNEQFF. DNA of the CDR3: TGTGCCAGCAGCCCCTTGTTGAAAGCAAACAATGAGCAGTTCTTC.

The chain uses TRBV6-5 and TRBJ1-1; D is undetermined. Trimming took off 2 bases at V and 2 bases at J, with 9 bases between the two ends. The CDR3 consists of 14 residues. Germline V gene sequence: CDR1 MNHEY, CDR2 SVGAGI. In DNA, the CDR3 is TGTGCCAGCAGTTACAGAACAGCCAACACTGAAGCTTTCTTT. Its protein is CASSYRTANTEAFF.

In regard to this clone: This CDR3 is also generated by other DNA sequences in the sample. The gene calls are TRBV27 and TRBJ2-1; D is unresolved. The CDR3 has 13 amino acids. Trimming cost V 3 bases and J 3 bases, with 6 bases left between them. CDR1 and CDR2 (germline): MNHEY, SMNVEV (reference sequence). The CDR3 spells CASSLNFYNEQFF. The CDR3 nucleotides read TGTGCCAGCAGTTTGAACTTCTACAATGAGCAGTTCTTC.

The chain uses TRBV4-2 and TRBJ2-7; 9 bases fit TRBD2. J gave up 6 bases and V 1 base, and 7 bases lay outside the gene matches. The CDR3 runs to 15 residues. Germline CDR1 is LGHNA and CDR2 is YNFKEQ. The CDR3 sequence: CASSQVAGDVAEQYF. The CDR3, as DNA: TGTGCCAGCAGCCAAGTAGCGGGAGATGTAGCCGAGCAGTACTTC.

The rearrangement uses TRBV7-2 and TRBJ2-3; D not resolved. The CDR3 sequence is 14 residues long. The germline V gene has CDR1 SGHTA and CDR2 FQGNSA. Trimming shortened V by 3 bases and J by 2 bases, and 9 bases separated the two germline ends. CDR3: CASSLEYPTDTQYF. CDR3 nucleotide sequence: TGTGCCAGCAGCTTGGAGTATCCCACAGATACGCAGTATTTT.

The chain links TRBV5-5 to TRBJ2-7, with unresolved D. CDR1 and CDR2 (germline): SGHKS, YYEKEE (reference sequence). V gave up 3 bases and J gave up 3 bases, with 4 bases separating them. CDR3 length equals 11 residues. The CDR3 DNA sequence: TGTGCCAGCAGCTACAACTACGAGCAGTACTTC. It encodes CASSYNYEQYF.

The chain couples TRBV7-8 to TRBJ2-7; D is possibly TRBD2 (7 bases). V lost 0 bases, J lost 7 bases, and 13 bases lay in between. CDR3 length equals 14 residues. CDR1 is SGHVS, CDR2 FQNEAQ, per germline. In DNA form, the CDR3 reads TGTGCCAGCAGCTTAGCGGGGGGGCCGAGGGAGCAGTACTTC. Translating gives CASSLAGGPREQYF.

This clone was counted only a few times. The gene calls are TRBV4-1 and TRBJ2-7; 11 positions match TRBD1. CDR3 length: 14 amino acids. V was pared by 5 bases and J by 7 bases, with 7 bases of the junction left unmatched. The V gene's germline CDR1 is MGHRA and CDR2 YSYEKL. The DNA for the CDR3 is TGCGCCAGCAGCTTAGGACAGGGGGCGGAAGAGCAGTACTTC. This gives the protein CASSLGQGAEEQYF.

The chain uses TRBV4-1 and TRBJ1-4, with a possible D match to TRBD1 (6 bases). The CDR3 loop spans 16 amino acids. CDR1 and CDR2 from the germline V gene are MGHRA and YSYEKL. With 2 bases removed from V and 0 bases from J, the gap between germline ends came to 10 bases. The CDR3 DNA reads TGCGCCAGCAGCCAACTGAGGACAGCAACTAATGAAAAACTGTTTTTT. It translates to CASSQLRTATNEKLFF.

The chain combines TRBV24-1 with TRBJ2-3, with D perhaps matching TRBD2 (6 bases). The CDR3 runs 14 residues. With 5 bases removed from V and 6 bases from J, the gap between germline ends came to 14 bases. Germline V lookup: CDR1 KGHDR, CDR2 SFDVKD. This chain's CDR3 is CATSAGSGPDTQYF. The CDR3 coding sequence is TGTGCCACCAGTGCCGGGAGCGGTCCGGATACGCAGTATTTT.

The V gene is TRBV19, the J gene TRBJ1-5; 8 bases are a match to TRBD1. V trimming: 2 bases; J trimming: 6 bases; junction bases outside the gene matches: 6. The CDR3 extends over 15 amino acids. CDR1 is LNHDA, CDR2 SQIVND, per germline (reference sequence). CDR3 nucleotide sequence: TGTGCCAGTAGTATAAGGGGACAGGTTGGTCAGCCCCAGCATTTT. Its protein is CASSIRGQVGQPQHF. The full variable domain, its missing parts supplied by reference TRBV19 and TRBJ1-5, is DGGITQSPKYLFRKEGQNVTLSCEQNLNHDAMYWYRQDPGQGLRLIYYSQIVNDFQKGDIAEGYSVSREKKESFPLTVTSAQKNPTAFYLCASSIRGQVGQPQHFGDGTRLSIL.

The chain recombines TRBV19 with TRBJ2-1; TRBD2 matches 14 bases. The CDR3 is 16 amino acids. Germline CDR1 and CDR2: LNHDA and SQIVND (reference sequence). V was pared by 6 bases and J by 7 bases, with 8 bases of the junction left unmatched. The CDR3 region is CASRGPGTSGRNEQFF. The CDR3 bases are TGTGCCAGTAGGGGTCCCGGGACTAGCGGGAGAAATGAGCAGTTCTTC.